This T cell receptor beta chain was identified in a study of blood T cells in healthy people across ages. The second PCR ran roughly 7 to 12 cycles with a sample-barcoded 5' primer and J-beta primers. TCRdb re-derived calls from the 5' RACE reads in MiXCR, one entry per CDR3 protein. Of about 1.4 million distinct CDR3 sequences listed, approximately 63% were seen once; the top ten hold 6.7%. Each sample yielded at least 6 micrograms of PBMC total RNA. Regarding the study as a whole: Naive T cell percentage showed a strong correlation with TCR beta diversity.

Comment on this clonotype: Its target is unknown.

Sequencing used blood. The TCR originated in a young man in good health.

CDR3 sequence reads: CASSVLAGFLNEQFF. CDR3 nucleotide sequence: TGTGCCAGCAGCGTACTGGCGGGGTTCCTCAATGAGCAGTTCTTC. V usage is TRBV9 and J usage is TRBJ2-1; tentatively, D is TRBD2 (6 bases). V lost 1 base, J lost 6 bases, and 14 bases lay in between. This CDR3 has 15 amino acids. Germline-derived CDR1 and CDR2 are SGDLS and YYNGEE.